The subject of this entry is one T cell receptor (beta chain). The sample originates from a study of OX40 agonist ivuxolimab in advanced cancers. V lost 4 bases, J lost 5 bases, and 8 bases lay in between. This CDR3 has 12 amino acids. CDR1 is MDHEN, CDR2 SYDVKM, per germline. Some clones are missing from TCRdb's copy, which holds only in-frame ones; the method was immunoSEQ multiplex PCR. The data hold about 82,000 clones, with over 80% observed a single time. Blood sampling was done at baseline, cycle 4 day 1, and cycle 7 day 1. The V gene is TRBV28, the J gene TRBJ1-2; D not resolved. This receptor was taken from an adult with an advanced solid tumor such as melanoma, head and neck, liver or kidney cancer. The sample was CD4+ or CD8+ T cells sorted from blood, taken in a trial of the OX40 agonist ivuxolimab. The CDR3 spells CASSSQRYGYTF. CDR3 coding DNA: TGTGCCAGCAGTTCCCAACGGTATGGCTACACCTTC.